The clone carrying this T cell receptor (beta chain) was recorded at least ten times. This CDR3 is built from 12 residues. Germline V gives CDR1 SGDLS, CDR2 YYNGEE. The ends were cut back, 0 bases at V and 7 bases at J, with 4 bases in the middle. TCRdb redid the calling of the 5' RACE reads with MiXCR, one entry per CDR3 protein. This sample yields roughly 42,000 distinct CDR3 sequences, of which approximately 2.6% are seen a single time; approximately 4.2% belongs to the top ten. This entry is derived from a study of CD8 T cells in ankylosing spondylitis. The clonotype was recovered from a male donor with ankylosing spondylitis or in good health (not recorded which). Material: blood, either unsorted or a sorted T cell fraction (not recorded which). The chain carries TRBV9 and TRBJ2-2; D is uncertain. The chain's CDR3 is CASSVVRGELFF. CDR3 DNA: TGTGCCAGCAGCGTAGTCCGCGGGGAGCTGTTTTTT. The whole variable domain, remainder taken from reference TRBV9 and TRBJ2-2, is DSGVTQTPKHLITATGQRVTLRCSPRSGDLSVYWYQQSLDQGLQFLIQYYNGEERAKGNILERFSAQQFPDLHSELNLSSLELGDSALYFCASSVVRGELFFGEGSRLTVL.